One sample yielded the 32 T cell receptor beta chains listed below, sequenced in a study of graft-versus-host responses after intestinal transplantation (dated by TCRdb to about 2021). Libraries were constructed by the immunoSEQ multiplex PCR assay. TCRdb mirrors the immuneACCESS table, restricted to in-frame sequences. Some clones are absent from its copies; in checked studies, under half trace to an unresolved V gene, and the reason for the others is unknown. Recorded for this sample are about 120,000 clones; just over 90% of them occurred a single time. More than 0.15% of the sample goes to the ten largest clones. For these receptors, no antigen is known. The label giving this sample's time point can be read as: cells obtained before transplantation from donor or recipient. The material sequenced was unstimulated CD4+ T cells sorted from spleen or lymph node cells, taken before intestinal transplant. These receptors were taken from a human donor who received an intestinal transplant.

The genes are TRBV28 and TRBJ2-2; 14 bases agree with TRBD2. The CDR3 length is 17 residues. Trimming took 6 bases from V and 4 from J; bases not matched to a gene: 7. Germline lookup yields CDR1 MDHEN and CDR2 SYDVKM. The CDR3 reads CASSNQGLAGVTGELFF. The CDR3 DNA reads TGTGCCAGCAGCAACCAGGGACTAGCGGGGGTCACCGGGGAGCTGTTTTTT.

The rearrangement uses TRBV28 and TRBJ1-2, with 7 bases matching TRBD1. The J segment lost 0 bases and the V segment lost 3 bases, leaving 1 base of the junction unmatched. This CDR3 spans 14 amino acids. Per the germline V gene, CDR1 is MDHEN and CDR2 is SYDVKM. CDR3 amino acids: CASSFGTANYGYTF. The CDR3 region has the DNA TGTGCCAGCAGTTTCGGGACAGCTAACTATGGCTACACCTTC.

The J gene is TRBJ2-2, the V gene TRBV29-1, with D possibly matching TRBD2 (5 bases). Per the germline V gene, CDR1 is SQVTM and CDR2 is ANQGSEA. The V gene lost 3 bases and the J gene lost 3 bases, with 11 bases spanning the gap. The CDR3 covers 14 residues. The DNA of the CDR3 is TGCAGCGTTGATAAAGGACTTGACACCGGGGAGCTGTTTTTT. Amino acid sequence: CSVDKGLDTGELFF.

V and J are TRBV7-9 and TRBJ2-2, with TRBD1 matching 7 bases. The CDR3 covers 16 residues. CDR1 is SEHNR, CDR2 FQNEAQ, per germline (reference sequence). After removal of 8 bases from V and 3 bases from J, the junction contained 12 bases not matched to a gene. In DNA, the CDR3 is TGTGCCAGCGCGATAGGGGGCGCCCCGTACACCGGGGAGCTGTTTTTT. This gives the protein CASAIGGAPYTGELFF.

The rearrangement links TRBV6-1 to TRBJ2-7; the match to TRBD1 covers 7 bases. The germline V gene encodes CDR1 MNHNS and CDR2 SASEGT. This CDR3 is built from 15 residues. J gave up 2 bases and V 3 bases, and 7 bases lay outside the gene matches. DNA for the CDR3: TGTGCCAGCAGTGAGCCCGGGACAGTAACCTACGAGCAGTACTTC. It is translated as CASSEPGTVTYEQYF.

On this clone: The sample holds other DNA sequences that translate to the same CDR3. The rearrangement links TRBV2 to TRBJ2-3; TRBD2 agrees at 9 bases. Trimming took 1 base from V and 0 from J; bases not matched to a gene: 5. CDR3 size: 17 residues. Germline CDR1 and CDR2: SNHLY and FYNNEI. The CDR3 nucleotides are TGTGCCAGCAGTGAAGTGGCGGGAGGGGTTAGCACAGATACGCAGTATTTT. It codes for CASSEVAGGVSTDTQYF.

V and J are TRBV28 and TRBJ1-4, with D possibly TRBD1 on 5 matching bases. V lost 3 bases to trimming and J lost 4 bases, with 9 bases between them. CDR1 MDHEN and CDR2 SYDVKM come from the germline V gene. The CDR3 spans 14 residues. Written as DNA, the CDR3 is TGTGCCAGCAGTTTGCTAGGGGTTAATGAAAAACTGTTTTTT. This codes for CASSLLGVNEKLFF.

The V gene is TRBV9, the J gene TRBJ1-1, with D uncertain. Deletions cut 4 bases from V and 3 bases from J, with 19 bases between. This CDR3 is built from 16 residues. Germline V gene lookup returns CDR1 SGDLS and CDR2 YYNGEE. CDR3 residues: CASSPLGATLHTEAFF. The CDR3 DNA is TGTGCCAGCAGCCCCCTTGGAGCTACTCTTCACACTGAAGCTTTCTTT.

The genes are TRBV7-6 and TRBJ2-2; 7 bases map to TRBD1. Germline CDR1 SGHVS, CDR2 FNYEAQ. CDR3 size: 22 residues. J was trimmed by 6 bases and V by 3 bases; bases with no gene match: 28. The DNA of the CDR3 is TGTGCCAGCAGCTTGGCTACCGGCGGTCGCCCAAACAGGGGAAGAGGGTCCGGGGAGCTGTTTTTT. Translated, it gives CASSLATGGRPNRGRGSGELFF.

The chain joins TRBV11-2 to TRBJ2-7; 9 bases agree with TRBD2. Trimming at V came to 1 base and at J to 4 bases, leaving 2 bases not matched to a gene. Germline lookup yields CDR1 SGHAT and CDR2 FQNNGV. The CDR3 is 14 residues long. The CDR3 protein is CASSLVAGEYEQYF. CDR3 bases: TGTGCCAGCAGCTTAGTAGCGGGGGAGTACGAGCAGTACTTC.

J is TRBJ1-2 and V is TRBV6-6; D is undetermined. The CDR3 is 13 amino acids. V was cut by 6 bases and J by 6 bases, with 14 bases left in between. Looked up from germline, CDR1 is MNHNY and CDR2 is SVGAGI (reference sequence). The CDR3 here is CASSSQNFNGYTF. In nucleotides, the CDR3 is TGTGCCAGCAGCTCACAGAATTTCAATGGCTACACCTTC.

The V gene is TRBV18, the J gene TRBJ2-7; perhaps TRBD1 as D (7 bases). The V end lost 5 bases, the J end lost 5 bases, and 22 bases lay between the germline ends. Germline V CDR1 and CDR2: KGHSH, LQKENI. The CDR3 is 16 residues long. CDR3 DNA sequence: TGTGCCAGCTCAACCGCCGGAGGGGGCCCCAGGAACGAGCAGTACTTC. Amino acids: CASSTAGGGPRNEQYF.

Of note for this clone: Other DNA sequences in this sample translate to the same CDR3. The rearrangement uses TRBV5-1 and TRBJ2-5; possible D gene TRBD2, 6 bases. This CDR3 contains 13 residues. Germline V gene data show CDR1 as SGHRS and CDR2 as YFSETQ. V was trimmed by 0 bases and J by 4 bases, leaving 7 bases between them. DNA for the CDR3: TGCGCCAGCAGCTTGGTCGGGGGAGAGACCCAGTACTTC. This sequence encodes CASSLVGGETQYF.

The chain employs TRBV7-9 and TRBJ2-7; 8 bases are shared with TRBD1. Germline CDR1 and CDR2: SEHNR and FQNEAQ (reference sequence). J was trimmed by 3 bases and V by 5 bases; bases with no gene match: 18. This CDR3 region has 18 residues. The CDR3, as DNA: TGTGCCAGCAGCATATCCTTTGGAGGACAGGGTTTCTTCTACGAGCAGTACTTC. Amino acid sequence: CASSISFGGQGFFYEQYF.

The chain is built from TRBV18 and TRBJ2-1, with 7 bases fitting TRBD2. The CDR3 consists of 15 residues. The germline V gene has CDR1 KGHSH and CDR2 LQKENI. The ends lost 6 bases at V and 2 bases at J; junction bases unmatched: 7. The DNA of the CDR3 is TGTGCCAGCTCTCCCCTAGCGGCAACCTACAATGAGCAGTTCTTC. It is translated as CASSPLAATYNEQFF.

V and J are TRBV5-1 and TRBJ1-2; TRBD1 matches at 8 bases. Germline V gene sequence: CDR1 SGHRS, CDR2 YFSETQ. The junction had 4 bases not matched to a gene; V was cut back by 4 bases and J by 2 bases. The CDR3 sequence is 14 residues long. The CDR3 protein is CASSQTGDNYGYTF. The CDR3 DNA reads TGCGCCAGCAGCCAGACAGGGGACAACTATGGCTACACCTTC.

This clone turned up a few times. The chain is built from TRBV6-1 and TRBJ1-1; D may be TRBD1 (5 bases). With 10 bases removed from V and 3 bases from J, the gap between germline ends came to 15 bases. This CDR3 contains 13 residues. CDR1 MNHNS and CDR2 SASEGT come from the germline V gene. CDR3 loop: CATSIRVDTEAFF. As DNA, the CDR3 is TGTGCCACCTCCATCAGGGTTGACACTGAAGCTTTCTTT.

Of note for this clone: The same CDR3 is also encoded by other DNA sequences in this sample. The chain employs TRBV5-1 and TRBJ1-1, with 8 bases identical to TRBD1. Germline CDR1 SGHRS, CDR2 YFSETQ. There are 15 residues in the CDR3. J was trimmed by 2 bases and V by 0 bases; bases with no gene match: 3. The CDR3, as DNA: TGCGCCAGCAGCTTGGAAGGACAGGGAAACACTGAAGCTTTCTTT. It specifies CASSLEGQGNTEAFF.

The rearrangement joins TRBV6-4 to TRBJ2-1, with 9 positions matching TRBD2. Germline V gives CDR1 MRHNA, CDR2 SNTAGT. The J segment lost 7 bases and the V segment lost 4 bases, leaving 8 bases of the junction unmatched. The CDR3 is 15 amino acids. CDR3 DNA: TGTGCCAGCAGTGTGGTAATAGCGGGAGTAAATGAGCAGTTCTTC. The encoded protein is CASSVVIAGVNEQFF.

This clone appeared a few times. The chain couples TRBV5-1 to TRBJ2-1, with 9 bases identical to TRBD2. The CDR3 is 17 residues long. After removal of 0 bases from V and 4 bases from J, the junction contained 8 bases not matched to a gene. Germline loops: CDR1 SGHRS, CDR2 YFSETQ. This CDR3 is CASSLGPRLAAYNEQFF. The CDR3 DNA is TGCGCCAGCAGCTTGGGCCCTAGACTAGCGGCATACAATGAGCAGTTCTTC. Filled out from reference TRBV5-1 and TRBJ2-1, the complete variable domain reads KAGVTQTPRYLIKTRGQQVTLSCSPISGHRSVSWYQQTPGQGLQFLFEYFSETQRNKGNFPGRFSGRQFSNSRSEMNVSTLELGDSALYLCASSLGPRLAAYNEQFFGPGTRLTVL.

The V and J genes are TRBV7-9 and TRBJ2-7; D is undetermined. Trimming removed 5 bases at V and 4 bases at J, with 12 bases between. The germline gives CDR1 SEHNR, CDR2 FQNEAQ (reference sequence). The CDR3 sequence is 13 residues long. The DNA for the CDR3 is TGTGCCAGCAGCCTCATGGCCCCATACGAGCAGTACTTC. It encodes CASSLMAPYEQYF.

This clone was detected only once. The V call is TRBV4-3, the J call TRBJ2-2; 8 bases fit TRBD2. V trimming: 0 bases; J trimming: 4 bases; junction bases outside the gene matches: 10. Germline V gene data show CDR1 as LGHNA and CDR2 as YSLEER. This CDR3 region has 18 residues. The CDR3 loop reads CASSQDLLGGGLTGELFF. The CDR3 DNA reads as TGCGCCAGCAGCCAAGATCTTCTCGGGGGGGGCCTCACCGGGGAGCTGTTTTTT.

The V and J genes are TRBV6-5 and TRBJ2-7; 7 bases map to TRBD1. The V gene end was trimmed by 4 bases and the J gene end by 3 bases; junction bases not matched to a gene: 6. CDR3 length equals 14 residues. The V gene's germline CDR1 is MNHEY and CDR2 SVGAGI. This chain's CDR3 is CASSSRTGRYEQYF. The DNA of the CDR3 is TGTGCCAGCAGTTCCCGGACAGGACGCTACGAGCAGTACTTC.

V and J are TRBV5-1 and TRBJ2-3; 8 bases are a match to TRBD2. J was trimmed by 5 bases and V by 4 bases; bases with no gene match: 9. The germline gives CDR1 SGHRS, CDR2 YFSETQ. This CDR3 is 15 amino acids long. Here the CDR3 reads CASSPPGGRVDTQYF. The DNA of the CDR3 is TGCGCCAGCAGCCCCCCGGGGGGGCGTGTAGATACGCAGTATTTT.

The chain joins TRBV2 to TRBJ2-7; 9 positions agree with TRBD2. This CDR3 is built from 15 residues. The trim removed 5 bases at V and 0 bases at J, leaving 5 bases unmatched. Germline CDR1 reads SNHLY; CDR2 reads FYNNEI. CDR3 DNA: TGTGCCAGCAGTTCTAGCGGGGCCAGCTCCTACGAGCAGTACTTC. The encoded protein is CASSSSGASSYEQYF.

The genes are TRBV4-1 and TRBJ2-5, with TRBD2 matching over 7 bases. The end of the DNA is better explained by TRBJ2-7, so the J call may be wrong. Germline values: CDR1 MGHRA, CDR2 YSYEKL. This CDR3 comprises 17 residues. The CDR3 coding sequence is TGCGCCAGCAGCCCCGCAGGTTTAGGACTAGATTTGTACGAGCAGTACTTC. Its translation is CASSPAGLGLDLYEQYF.

The rearrangement uses TRBV7-9 and TRBJ1-2; a possible D gene is TRBD1 (6 bases). This CDR3 has 14 residues. Per germline, CDR1 SEHNR and CDR2 FQNEAQ (reference sequence). Trimming took 2 bases from V and 10 from J, leaving 17 bases between them. The CDR3 DNA is TGTGCCAGCAGCTTAACCGAGTTACAGGGACCCTACACCTTC. Translation gives CASSLTELQGPYTF.

The V and J genes are TRBV15 and TRBJ1-2, with 10 bases aligning to TRBD1. The CDR3 runs to 15 residues. V shed 3 bases, J shed 5 bases, and the junction held 6 bases outside the gene matches. From germline, CDR1 is LNHNV and CDR2 YYDKDF (reference sequence). The CDR3 DNA reads TGTGCCACCAGCAGGGACAGGGGGACAGGGTATGGCTACACCTTC. Its protein product is CATSRDRGTGYGYTF.

The chain has TRBV12-5 and TRBJ2-3; TRBD2 is a possible D gene (5 bases). The germline V and J ends were trimmed by 2 bases and 6 bases, with 21 bases remaining between them. The CDR3 loop spans 17 amino acids. Per germline, CDR1 LGHNT and CDR2 FRNRAP. The DNA of the CDR3 is TGTGCTAGTGGTTTGCCAAGAGGGCGATTTACTCGGGATACGCAGTATTTT. Translation gives CASGLPRGRFTRDTQYF. Together with reference TRBV12-5 and TRBJ2-3, the CDR3 gives the full variable domain: DARVTQTPRHKVTEMGQEVTMRCQPILGHNTVFWYRQTMMQGLELLAYFRNRAPLDDSGMPKDRFSAEMPDATLATLKIQPSEPRDSAVYFCASGLPRGRFTRDTQYFGPGTRLTVL.

This clone appeared a single time. The chain links TRBV29-1 to TRBJ2-7; possibly TRBD1 for D (6 bases). Germline V lookup: CDR1 SQVTM, CDR2 ANQGSEA. CDR3 size: 15 residues. The V end lost 7 bases, the J end lost 3 bases, and 22 bases lay between the germline ends. The CDR3 region has the DNA TGCAGCGCCTCGAAAGGGACACCCCGCATCTACGAGCAGTACTTC. Translating it yields CSASKGTPRIYEQYF.

As to this clone: Compared with germline, one end of the junction differs, possibly owing to a read error. The genes are TRBV29-1 and TRBJ2-7; weak D call: TRBD1 (5 bases). This CDR3 contains 13 residues. Germline CDR1 reads SQVTM; CDR2 reads ANQGSEA. CDR3 protein: CSICTGLQNERYF. The CDR3 DNA reads TGCAGCATTTGCACAGGCTTACAAAACGAGCGGTACTTC.

This chain joins TRBV7-8 and TRBJ1-3, with D perhaps TRBD1 (6 bases). Trimming removed 3 bases from V and 7 bases from J, with 19 bases in between. The CDR3 contains 16 residues. Per the germline V gene, CDR1 is SGHVS and CDR2 is FQNEAQ. This CDR3 is CASSLIRRTVGNTIYF. The CDR3 bases are TGTGCCAGCAGCTTGATAAGGAGGACAGTCGGGAACACCATATATTTT.